This T cell receptor (beta chain) was sequenced in a study of T cells in Graves' hyperthyroidism and ophthalmopathy. Findings and limits, study-wide: Blood also held most thyroid clonotypes expanded beyond 0.001. Prediction of ophthalmopathy progression came a median approximately 6 months pre-onset.

The CDR3 regions of TCR beta were amplified from RNA transcripts. TCR CDR3 underwent first-round RT-PCR with the HTBI primer set. MiXCR was run by TCRdb on the multiplex PCR reads, yielding one entry per CDR3 protein. The data show approximately 360,000 distinct CDR3 sequences, approximately 14% seen once. Participants, patients aged 18 to 65, had newly diagnosed hyperthyroidism with a duration under 2 months. Ahead of any ophthalmopathy symptoms, the blood sample was obtained at the first diagnosis of hyperthyroidism. About this clonotype: Its target is unknown. A read error is possible here, since a much larger clone lies one base away.

The sequencing sample was made of blood. The TCR originated in a young woman with Graves' hyperthyroidism that later progressed to Graves' ophthalmopathy.

CDR3 DNA: TGTGCCAGCAGCCAAGTAGCGGGAACGGCAGATACGCGGTATTTT. Translated, it gives CASSQVAGTADTRYF. The J gene is TRBJ2-3, the V gene TRBV3-1, with 8 bases matching TRBD2. Per germline, CDR1 LGHDT and CDR2 YNNKEL (reference sequence). The CDR3 has 15 amino acids.